This T cell receptor beta chain comes out of a study of blood T cell repertoires in COVID-19. About the research overall: Samples representing acute and convalescent COVID-19 were sourced from the United States, Italy and Spain.

Germline trimming cut 7 bases from V and 4 bases from J; bases unmatched to any gene: 8. Germline CDR1 and CDR2: SQVTM and ANQGSEA. The CDR3 consists of 13 residues. Living in 24 US areas, the participants were between 18 and 89 years of age. Cohorts were based on clinical histories the participants reported. Per the original data handling: Cell counts per sample came from amplifying reference gene primers. Sequenced by immunoSEQ multiplex PCR; TCRdb stores in-frame clones only, minus some. The DNA gave D and trimming, while V, J and clone size come from that table. This sample yields about 320,000 clones, of which roughly nine tenths are seen a single time; under 6% belongs to the top ten.

Sequenced sample: PBMCs or T cells enriched from blood (not recorded which). The J gene is TRBJ1-1, the V gene TRBV29-1, with 8 bases matching TRBD1. The TCR originated in a woman between 25 and 40 years old who had recovered from COVID-19. The CDR3: CSGRQGASTEAFF. Written as DNA, the CDR3 is TGCAGCGGGAGGCAGGGGGCAAGCACTGAAGCTTTCTTT.